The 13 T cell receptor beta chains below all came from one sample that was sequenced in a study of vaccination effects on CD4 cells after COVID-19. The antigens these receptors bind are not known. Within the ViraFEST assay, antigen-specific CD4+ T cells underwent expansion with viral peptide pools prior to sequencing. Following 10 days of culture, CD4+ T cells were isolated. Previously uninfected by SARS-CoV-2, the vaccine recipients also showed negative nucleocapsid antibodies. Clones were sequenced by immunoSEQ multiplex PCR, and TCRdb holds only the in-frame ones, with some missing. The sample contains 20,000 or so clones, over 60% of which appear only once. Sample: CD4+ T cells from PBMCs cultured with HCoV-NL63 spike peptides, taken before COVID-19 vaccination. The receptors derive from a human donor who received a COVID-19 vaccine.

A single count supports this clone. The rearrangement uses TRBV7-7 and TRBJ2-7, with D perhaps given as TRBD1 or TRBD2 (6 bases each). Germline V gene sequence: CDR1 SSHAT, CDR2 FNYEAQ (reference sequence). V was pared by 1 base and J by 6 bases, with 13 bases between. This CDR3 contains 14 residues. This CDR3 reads CASSLDGGLSEQYF. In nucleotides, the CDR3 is TGTGCCAGCAGCTTAGATGGGGGGCTTAGCGAGCAGTACTTC.

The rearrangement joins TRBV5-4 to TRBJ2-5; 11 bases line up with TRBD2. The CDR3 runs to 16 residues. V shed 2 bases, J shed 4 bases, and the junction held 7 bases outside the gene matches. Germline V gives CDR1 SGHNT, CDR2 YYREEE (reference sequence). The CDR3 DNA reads TGTGCCAGCAGCTTCCGTAGCGGGAGGGCCGGAGAGACCCAGTACTTC. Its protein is CASSFRSGRAGETQYF.

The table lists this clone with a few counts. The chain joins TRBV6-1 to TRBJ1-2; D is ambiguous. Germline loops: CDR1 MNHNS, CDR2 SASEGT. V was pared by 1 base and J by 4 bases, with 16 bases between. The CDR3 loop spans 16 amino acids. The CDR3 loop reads CASSEGGWEFSYGYTF. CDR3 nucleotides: TGTGCCAGCAGTGAAGGAGGTTGGGAGTTCTCCTATGGCTACACCTTC.

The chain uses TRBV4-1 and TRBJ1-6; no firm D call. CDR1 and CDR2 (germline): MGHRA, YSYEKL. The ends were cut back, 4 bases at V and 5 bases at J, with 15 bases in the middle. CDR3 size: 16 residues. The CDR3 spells CASSLLGDGDNSPLHF. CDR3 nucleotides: TGCGCCAGCAGCCTTCTGGGCGACGGAGATAATTCACCCCTCCACTTT.

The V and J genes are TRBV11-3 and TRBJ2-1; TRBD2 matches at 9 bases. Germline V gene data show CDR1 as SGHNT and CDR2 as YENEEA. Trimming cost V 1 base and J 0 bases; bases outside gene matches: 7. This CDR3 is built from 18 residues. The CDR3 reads CASSLGASGASSYNEQFF. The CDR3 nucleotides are TGTGCCAGCAGCTTAGGGGCTAGCGGGGCGAGCTCCTACAATGAGCAGTTCTTC.

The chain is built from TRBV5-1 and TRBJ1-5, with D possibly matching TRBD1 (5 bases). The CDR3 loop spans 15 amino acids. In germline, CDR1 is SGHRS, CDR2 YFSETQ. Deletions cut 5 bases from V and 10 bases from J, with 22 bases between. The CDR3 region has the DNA TGCGCCAGCAGGAGTACAACAGGAGAGGGGATCCCCCAGCATTTT. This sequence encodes CASRSTTGEGIPQHF.

CDR3 amino acids: CASSRLASAGELFF. The CDR3 DNA is TGTGCCAGCAGTCGACTAGCGAGTGCCGGGGAGCTGTTTTTT. This rearrangement joins TRBV6-5 to TRBJ2-2; 8 bases line up with TRBD2. From germline, CDR1 is MNHEY and CDR2 SVGAGI. J was trimmed by 6 bases and V by 5 bases; bases with no gene match: 5. The CDR3 covers 14 residues.

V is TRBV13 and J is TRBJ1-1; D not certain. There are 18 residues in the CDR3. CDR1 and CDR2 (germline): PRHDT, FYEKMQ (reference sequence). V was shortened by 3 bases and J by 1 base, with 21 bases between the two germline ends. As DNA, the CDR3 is TGTGCCAGCAGCTTCCGATCCTTGGCCGGGCTGGGGAACACTGAAGCTTTCTTT. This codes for CASSFRSLAGLGNTEAFF.

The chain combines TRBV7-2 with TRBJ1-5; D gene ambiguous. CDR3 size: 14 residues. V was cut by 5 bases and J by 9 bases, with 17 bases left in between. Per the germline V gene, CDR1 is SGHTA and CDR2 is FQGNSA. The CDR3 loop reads CASSPQPGQAPQHF. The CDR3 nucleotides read TGTGCCAGCAGCCCCCAGCCGGGCCAAGCGCCCCAGCATTTT. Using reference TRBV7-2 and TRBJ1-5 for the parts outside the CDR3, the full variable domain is GAGVSQSPSNKVTEKGKDVELRCDPISGHTALYWYRQSLGQGLEFLIYFQGNSAPDKSGLPSDRFSAERTGGSVSTLTIQRTQQEDSAVYLCASSPQPGQAPQHFGDGTRLSIL.

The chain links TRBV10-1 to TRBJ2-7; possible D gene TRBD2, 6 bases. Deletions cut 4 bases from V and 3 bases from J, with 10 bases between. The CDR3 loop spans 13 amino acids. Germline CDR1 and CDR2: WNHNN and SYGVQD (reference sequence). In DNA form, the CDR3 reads TGCGCCAGCAGTGCGGGAGTGGACTACGAGCAGTACTTC. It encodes CASSAGVDYEQYF.

CDR3 residues: CASSLGTGRYEQYF. The CDR3 region has the DNA TGCGCCAGCAGCTTGGGGACAGGGAGGTACGAGCAGTACTTC. V and J are TRBV5-1 and TRBJ2-7; 8 nucleotides align to TRBD1. The CDR3 has 14 residues. Germline CDR1 and CDR2: SGHRS and YFSETQ. V shed 0 bases and J 4 bases; nucleotides not matched to a gene: 3.

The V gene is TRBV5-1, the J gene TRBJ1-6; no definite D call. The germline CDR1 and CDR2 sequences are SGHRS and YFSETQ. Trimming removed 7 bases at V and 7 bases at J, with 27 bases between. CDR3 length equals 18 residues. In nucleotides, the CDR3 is TGCGCCAGCCCATTGCCTCCTTACAGTGCCTCATACAATTCACCCCTCCACTTT. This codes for CASPLPPYSASYNSPLHF.

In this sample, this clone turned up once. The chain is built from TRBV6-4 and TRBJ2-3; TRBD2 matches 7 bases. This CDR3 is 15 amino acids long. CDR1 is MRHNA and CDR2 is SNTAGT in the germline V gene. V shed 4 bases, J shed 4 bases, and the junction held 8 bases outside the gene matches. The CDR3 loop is CASSATTSSADTQYF. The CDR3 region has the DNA TGTGCCAGCAGTGCTACGACTAGCAGCGCAGATACGCAGTATTTT.